The T cell receptor beta chain under discussion was sequenced for a study of CD8 T cells in Susac syndrome. CDR1 SQVTM and CDR2 ANQGSEA come from the germline V gene. V lost 6 bases to trimming and J lost 6 bases, with 11 bases between them. The CDR3 spans 12 residues. The authors reverse transcribed roughly 0.5 to 1 ug RNA with random hexamers. From the immunoSEQ multiplex PCR reads, TCRdb called clonotypes with MiXCR, one entry per CDR3 protein. This table has roughly 200,000 distinct CDR3 sequences, 85% to 95% appearing once. Sequencing used CD4+ T cells from PBMCs. The chain is built from TRBV29-1 and TRBJ1-4; tentatively, D is TRBD1 (5 bases). The origin of this receptor is a human donor in good health. CDR3 sequence (DNA): TGCAGCGTCGCGACAGCCCATGAAAAACTGTTTTTT. It translates to CSVATAHEKLFF.